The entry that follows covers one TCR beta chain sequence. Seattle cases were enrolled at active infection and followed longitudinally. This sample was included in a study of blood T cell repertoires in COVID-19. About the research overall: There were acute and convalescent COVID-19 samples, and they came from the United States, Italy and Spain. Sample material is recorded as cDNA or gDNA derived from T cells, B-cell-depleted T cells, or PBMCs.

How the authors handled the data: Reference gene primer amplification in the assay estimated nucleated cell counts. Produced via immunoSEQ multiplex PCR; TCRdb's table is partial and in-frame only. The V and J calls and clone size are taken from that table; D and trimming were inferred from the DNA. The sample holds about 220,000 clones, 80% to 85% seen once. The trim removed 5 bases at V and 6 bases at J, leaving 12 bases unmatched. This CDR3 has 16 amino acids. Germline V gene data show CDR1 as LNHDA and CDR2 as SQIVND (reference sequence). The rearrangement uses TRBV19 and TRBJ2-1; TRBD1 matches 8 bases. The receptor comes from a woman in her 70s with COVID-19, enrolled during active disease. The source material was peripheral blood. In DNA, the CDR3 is TGTGCCAGTAGTTCCCGGACAGGGCGCAAGGGCAATGAGCAGTTCTTC. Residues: CASSSRTGRKGNEQFF.